The 20 T cell receptor beta chains in this list originate from one sample, sequenced in a study of shared clonotypes between healthy human individuals. Sequenced by immunoSEQ multiplex PCR; TCRdb stores in-frame clones only, minus some. The table records about half a million clones, 70% to 80% of them present only once. The sample consisted of PBMCs. The receptors were gathered from a woman in her thirties or forties in good health. Some clones in this sample may be carry-over from other donors' samples.

This clone was recorded a few times. This chain connects TRBV30 to TRBJ1-5; 7 bases map to TRBD1. V dropped 0 bases and J dropped 9; count of bases not matched to a gene: 8. CDR1 is GTSNPN and CDR2 is SVGIG in the germline V gene (reference sequence). This CDR3 is 14 amino acids long. CDR3 sequence: CAWSVGRGAAPQHF. In DNA form, the CDR3 reads TGTGCCTGGAGTGTTGGCAGGGGGGCTGCGCCCCAGCATTTT.

This CDR3 reads CASSHGGTDTQYF. The CDR3 DNA sequence: TGTGCCAGCAGCCACGGTGGAACAGATACGCAGTATTTT. This chain uses TRBV27 with TRBJ2-3; no clear D gene. Germline V gene data show CDR1 as MNHEY and CDR2 as SMNVEV (reference sequence). CDR3 length equals 13 residues. The ends were cut back, 6 bases at V and 3 bases at J, with 10 bases in the middle.

A remark on this clone: Within the sample, other DNA sequences also encode this same CDR3. The chain recombines TRBV5-1 with TRBJ1-5; no clear D. This CDR3 has 12 amino acids. From germline, CDR1 is SGHRS and CDR2 YFSETQ. The V gene lost 0 bases and the J gene lost 6 bases, with 4 bases spanning the gap. The CDR3 DNA sequence: TGCGCCAGCAGCTTGGATGGTCAGCCCCAGCATTTT. It is translated as CASSLDGQPQHF.

The chain employs TRBV4-2 and TRBJ2-3; 10 positions agree with TRBD2. The CDR3 is 17 residues long. The ends lost 1 base at V and 5 bases at J; junction bases unmatched: 9. CDR1 is LGHNA and CDR2 is YNFKEQ in the germline V gene. The CDR3 spells CASSQGLAGVQLDTQYF. The CDR3 DNA reads as TGTGCCAGCAGCCAAGGGCTAGCGGGAGTCCAACTAGATACGCAGTATTTT.

A remark on this clone: Additional DNA sequences in this sample encode the identical CDR3. This chain joins TRBV9 and TRBJ2-2; D remains unclear. V lost 0 bases, J lost 1 base, and 4 bases lay in between. Germline CDR1 is SGDLS and CDR2 is YYNGEE. The CDR3 length is 14 residues. In nucleotides, the CDR3 is TGTGCCAGCAGCGTAGTGGGGAACACCGGGGAGCTGTTTTTT. It translates to CASSVVGNTGELFF.

The chain has TRBV6-6 and TRBJ2-3; D uncertain. This CDR3 comprises 15 residues. V was pared by 6 bases and J by 0 bases, with 13 bases between. CDR1 and CDR2 from the germline V gene are MNHNY and SVGAGI (reference sequence). CDR3 bases: TGTGCCAGCAGCCAAAGTGGCCTTAGCACAGATACGCAGTATTTT. As protein: CASSQSGLSTDTQYF.

This chain uses TRBV27 with TRBJ2-1; TRBD1 matches 8 bases. The CDR3 contains 14 residues. Trimming removed 4 bases from V and 7 bases from J; junction bases left unmatched: 6. Germline CDR1 MNHEY, CDR2 SMNVEV (reference sequence). Here the CDR3 DNA reads TGTGCCAGCAGTTCCCGCCGGACAGGGAATGAGCAGTTCTTC. The encoded protein is CASSSRRTGNEQFF.

The table lists this clone with a count of one. The chain combines TRBV5-1 with TRBJ2-3, with 8 bases lining up with TRBD2. After removal of 2 bases from V and 4 bases from J, the junction contained 6 bases not matched to a gene. This CDR3 contains 15 residues. Germline V gene sequence: CDR1 SGHRS, CDR2 YFSETQ. DNA for the CDR3: TGCGCCAGCAGCTTCGGGGGGGAAAGATCAGATACGCAGTATTTT. This sequence encodes CASSFGGERSDTQYF.

The gene calls are TRBV5-5 and TRBJ2-7; D unclear. From germline, CDR1 is SGHKS and CDR2 YYEKEE (reference sequence). Trimming pared 2 bases from V and 6 bases from J, leaving 9 bases between. The CDR3 extends over 12 amino acids. CDR3 sequence: CASSLASPEQYF. CDR3 bases: TGTGCCAGCAGCTTAGCGTCCCCCGAGCAGTACTTC.

This chain joins TRBV5-8 and TRBJ2-7; 7 bases are a match to TRBD1. Germline CDR1 SGHTS, CDR2 YDEGEE. V lost 10 bases and J lost 6; bases outside the gene matches: 16. The CDR3 runs to 14 residues. The CDR3 DNA sequence: TGTGCCGGCACTCTCCTTCGACAGGGCGGCGAGCAGTACTTC. Translated: CAGTLLRQGGEQYF.

The chain uses TRBV5-6 and TRBJ2-7, with 13 bases aligning to TRBD2. CDR3 size: 15 residues. V was pared by 0 bases and J by 5 bases, with 2 bases of the junction left unmatched. Per the germline V gene, CDR1 is SGHDT and CDR2 is YYEEEE. CDR3 sequence: CASSLGTSGSNEQYF. The CDR3, as DNA: TGTGCCAGCAGCTTGGGGACTAGCGGGAGCAACGAGCAGTACTTC.

The chain links TRBV6-5 to TRBJ1-2; 7 bases align to TRBD1. CDR3 length: 16 amino acids. The J segment lost 6 bases and the V segment lost 0 bases, leaving 10 bases of the junction unmatched. CDR1 MNHEY and CDR2 SVGAGI come from the germline V gene. CDR3 coding DNA: TGTGCCAGCAGTTACTCAGGGGACAGAGACTCCAATGGCTACACCTTC. It codes for CASSYSGDRDSNGYTF.

This chain connects TRBV5-8 to TRBJ1-1; D remains unclear. From germline, CDR1 is SGHTS and CDR2 YDEGEE. Trimming removed 0 bases at V and 1 base at J, with 10 bases between. The CDR3 covers 15 residues. The chain's CDR3 is CASSLGSRRNTEAFF. CDR3 nucleotide sequence: TGTGCCAGCAGCTTGGGATCCAGAAGGAACACTGAAGCTTTCTTT.

This chain joins TRBV19 and TRBJ2-3; D is tentatively TRBD1 or TRBD2 (5 bases each). Trimming stripped 8 bases from V and 1 base from J, with 16 bases between. CDR1 and CDR2 (germline): LNHDA, SQIVND (reference sequence). The CDR3 length is 15 residues. CDR3 DNA sequence: TGTGCCAGTCGGGACGAGGGGCGAGGCACAGATACGCAGTATTTT. Protein sequence: CASRDEGRGTDTQYF.

V usage is TRBV28 and J usage is TRBJ2-7; D is unclear. The CDR3 is made up of 13 amino acids. V was clipped by 7 bases and J by 3 bases, with 13 bases between them. Germline lookup yields CDR1 MDHEN and CDR2 SYDVKM. DNA for the CDR3: TGTGCCAGCAATAGGAACGGAATCTACGAGCAGTACTTC. Protein product: CASNRNGIYEQYF.

V is TRBV7-2 and J is TRBJ2-7; a possible D gene is TRBD2 (7 bases). The CDR3 runs 14 residues. The V gene lost 3 bases and the J gene lost 2 bases, with 11 bases spanning the gap. The germline gives CDR1 SGHTA, CDR2 FQGNSA. In DNA, the CDR3 is TGTGCCAGCAGCTTCGGGGGGCTCCCCTACGAGCAGTACTTC. It is translated as CASSFGGLPYEQYF.

The chain recombines TRBV19 with TRBJ2-1; 7 bases are a match to TRBD2. Germline CDR1 is LNHDA and CDR2 is SQIVND (reference sequence). The V segment lost 4 bases and the J segment 8 bases; nucleotides outside the gene matches: 11. There are 15 residues in the CDR3. CDR3 region: CASSKPSGSSHEQFF. As DNA, the CDR3 is TGTGCCAGTAGTAAACCTAGCGGTTCGAGCCATGAGCAGTTCTTC.

This chain joins TRBV27 and TRBJ2-3, with 9 bases identical to TRBD1. Looked up from germline, CDR1 is MNHEY and CDR2 is SMNVEV (reference sequence). V shed 6 bases, J shed 2 bases, and the junction held 3 bases outside the gene matches. The CDR3 extends over 14 amino acids. CDR3 in amino acids: CASRGQGNTDTQYF. The CDR3 DNA reads TGTGCCAGCAGGGGACAGGGAAACACAGATACGCAGTATTTT.

This rearrangement joins TRBV30 to TRBJ2-7; 8 positions match TRBD2. Trimming at V came to 0 bases and at J to 4 bases, leaving 5 bases not matched to a gene. The CDR3 spans 14 residues. The germline CDR1 and CDR2 sequences are GTSNPN and SVGIG (reference sequence). CDR3 nucleotide sequence: TGTGCCTGGAGTGTAGAGCGGGAGTTGTACGAGCAGTACTTC. Translation gives CAWSVERELYEQYF.

The chain combines TRBV7-9 with TRBJ2-2; D remains unclear. Germline-derived CDR1 and CDR2 are SEHNR and FQNEAQ (reference sequence). The CDR3 has 14 amino acids. Trimming stripped 1 base from V and 7 bases from J, with 10 bases between. The CDR3 DNA is TGTGCCAGCAGCTTAGACCTAAGGGACGGGGAGCTGTTTTTT. It encodes CASSLDLRDGELFF.